Following are 25 T cell receptor beta chains from one sample sequenced in a study of molecular identifiers for immune sequencing clone quantification. TCRdb ran MiXCR on the PCR reads and lists one entry per CDR3 protein. The profile covers some 65,000 distinct CDR3 sequences, with around 18% appearing a single time and about 1.6% taken by the ten largest. Sequenced sample: naive CD8+ T cells from blood, with Jurkat cell RNA spiked in. The sample's subset: FACS-sorted CD8+CD4-CCR7+CD45RA+ naive T cells. The source is a human donor in good health. Some libraries in this study had Jurkat cell RNA spiked in.

As for this clonotype: Being one base from a much bigger clone, this may be a read error. This rearrangement joins TRBV10-2 to TRBJ1-1, with D possibly matching TRBD1 (5 bases). Germline V CDR1 and CDR2: WSHSY, SAAADI. The CDR3 extends over 11 amino acids. The CDR3 coding sequence is TGCGCCAGCGGGGGGGAGCCTGAAGCTTGCTTT. Protein product: CASGGEPEACF.

This clonotype was seen at least ten times. V usage is TRBV12-3 or TRBV12-4 and J usage is TRBJ1-2; D is undetermined. This CDR3 is 13 amino acids long. V was pared by 3 bases and J by 6 bases, with 11 bases between. The CDR3 region is CASSFLVYDGYTF. In DNA form, the CDR3 reads TGTGCCAGCAGTTTCCTGGTATACGATGGCTACACCTTC.

V usage is TRBV7-2 and J usage is TRBJ2-1; tentatively, D is TRBD1 (6 bases). Germline-derived CDR1 and CDR2 are SGHTA and FQGNSA. Trimming took off 3 bases at V and 8 bases at J, with 17 bases between the two ends. CDR3 size: 15 residues. The CDR3 sequence: CASSFTGFVQDEQFF. CDR3 bases: TGTGCCAGCAGCTTTACAGGGTTTGTTCAGGATGAGCAGTTCTTC.

This clonotype ranks as medium-sized. V usage is TRBV4-1 and J usage is TRBJ1-6; no clear D. V shed 4 bases and J shed 10 bases, with 17 bases lying between them. Germline CDR1 MGHRA, CDR2 YSYEKL. This CDR3 region has 15 residues. CDR3 sequence: CASSPVLPGGSPLHF. CDR3 DNA: TGCGCCAGCAGCCCGGTCCTCCCTGGTGGATCACCCCTCCACTTT.

This clonotype was found a few times. V usage is TRBV7-2 and J usage is TRBJ2-7; TRBD2 matches at 9 bases. Germline V CDR1 and CDR2: SGHTA, FQGNSA. V lost 4 bases, J lost 2 bases, and 6 bases stayed unmatched. CDR3 length: 15 amino acids. CDR3: CASSSYLAGAYEQYF. For the CDR3, the DNA is TGTGCCAGCAGCTCGTACTTAGCGGGAGCCTACGAGCAGTACTTC.

This sequence joins TRBV9 and TRBJ1-1, with D possibly matching TRBD1 (5 bases). Germline CDR1 SGDLS, CDR2 YYNGEE. Trimming shortened V by 0 bases and J by 1 base, and 10 bases separated the two germline ends. The CDR3 has 15 amino acids. In DNA form, the CDR3 reads TGTGCCAGCAGCGTAGACGGAGGGGCGAACACTGAAGCTTTCTTT. Protein product: CASSVDGGANTEAFF. Full variable domain (remainder filled in from reference TRBV9 and TRBJ1-1): DSGVTQTPKHLITATGQRVTLRCSPRSGDLSVYWYQQSLDQGLQFLIQYYNGEERAKGNILERFSAQQFPDLHSELNLSSLELGDSALYFCASSVDGGANTEAFFGQGTRLTVV.

CDR3 nucleotides: TGCAGTGCCAGAAATCAGGGGGCGAGGGAGCAGTTCTTC. Translated: CSARNQGAREQFF. V is TRBV20-1 and J is TRBJ2-1; 8 positions match TRBD1. V shed 6 bases and J 10 bases; nucleotides not matched to a gene: 11. This CDR3 has 13 residues. CDR1 is DFQATT and CDR2 is SNEGSKA in the germline V gene (reference sequence).

This chain joins TRBV15 and TRBJ1-5, with D uncertain. Looked up from germline, CDR1 is LNHNV and CDR2 is YYDKDF (reference sequence). The CDR3 consists of 18 residues. V lost 1 base and J 7 bases, leaving 23 bases between the germline ends. The CDR3 reads CATSRGRTEGPGEQPQHF. The DNA of the CDR3 is TGTGCCACCAGCAGAGGCCGTACTGAGGGCCCCGGGGAGCAGCCCCAGCATTTT.

This clonotype has ten or more counts. The chain is built from TRBV14 and TRBJ2-3; no clear D. Trimming took 2 bases from V and 2 from J, leaving 5 bases between them. Germline-derived CDR1 and CDR2 are SGHDN and FVKESK. The CDR3 length is 13 residues. CDR3 bases: TGTGCCAGCAGCCAAACAGCCACAGATACGCAGTATTTT. Its protein is CASSQTATDTQYF.

J is TRBJ2-5 and V is TRBV7-2, with 8 bases identical to TRBD2. V lost 6 bases and J lost 1; bases outside the gene matches: 19. In germline, CDR1 is SGHTA, CDR2 FQGNSA. This CDR3 has 19 amino acids. The CDR3, as DNA: TGTGCCAGCAGTTGGCAGTTAGCGGGACCGCCCTCCCCCCAAGAGACCCAGTACTTC. Protein: CASSWQLAGPPSPQETQYF.

Only a few counts were recorded for this clonotype. The chain combines TRBV2 with TRBJ1-1; no clear D. Germline CDR1 is SNHLY and CDR2 is FYNNEI. V was pared by 3 bases and J by 5 bases, with 7 bases between. This CDR3 has 12 residues. The CDR3 region has the DNA TGTGCCAGCAGTGATCCTTTAACTGAAGCTTTCTTT. It encodes CASSDPLTEAFF.

This clonotype showed up many times. The chain uses TRBV12-3 or TRBV12-4 and TRBJ1-3, with D uncertain. V lost 5 bases and J lost 0, with 5 bases in between. The CDR3 runs to 13 residues. CDR3 region: CASSPDSGNTIYF. In DNA, the CDR3 is TGTGCCAGCAGTCCCGACTCTGGAAACACCATATATTTT.

This clonotype was counted a few times. The gene calls are TRBV6-5 and TRBJ2-7, with unresolved D. V lost 8 bases and J lost 8, with 22 bases in between. Germline assignment: CDR1 MNHEY and CDR2 SVGAGI. This CDR3 spans 14 amino acids. This chain's CDR3 is CASELKVPKLKQYF. The CDR3 DNA reads TGTGCCAGCGAGTTAAAGGTCCCAAAATTGAAGCAGTACTTC.

The chain is built from TRBV5-6 and TRBJ1-5; D is ambiguous. V was clipped by 0 bases and J by 6 bases, with 10 bases between them. Germline CDR1 and CDR2: SGHDT and YYEEEE. This CDR3 is 14 amino acids long. The CDR3 nucleotides are TGTGCCAGCAGCTTGGCCTCGGGGTTTCAGCCCCAGCATTTT. Translating it yields CASSLASGFQPQHF.

The V gene is TRBV12-3 or TRBV12-4, the J gene TRBJ2-7; TRBD2 matches 9 bases. The length of the CDR3 is 18 residues. The trim removed 3 bases at V and 1 base at J, leaving 13 bases unmatched. CDR3 nucleotides: TGTGCCAGCAGTTTTCCCATTCTGCGGGAGGGTGAATCCTACGAGCAGTACTTC. Encoded protein: CASSFPILREGESYEQYF.

The rearrangement links TRBV29-1 to TRBJ2-1; D perhaps matches TRBD1 (5 bases). V lost 1 base to trimming and J lost 6 bases, with 10 bases between them. This CDR3 contains 13 residues. CDR1 is SQVTM, CDR2 ANQGSEA, per germline. CDR3 loop: CSVEAMDINEQFF. The CDR3 nucleotides read TGCAGCGTTGAAGCTATGGACATCAATGAGCAGTTCTTC.

This clonotype was seen repeatedly, ten times or more. This sequence joins TRBV27 and TRBJ2-5, with 8 bases aligning to TRBD2. Trimming cost V 4 bases and J 5 bases; bases outside gene matches: 12. CDR1 is MNHEY and CDR2 is SMNVEV in the germline V gene (reference sequence). This CDR3 comprises 16 residues. The CDR3 nucleotides are TGTGCCAGCAGTTACGCGGGAGGCCGCCTTGTGGAGACCCAGTACTTC. Protein product: CASSYAGGRLVETQYF.

Turning to this clonotype: A clone one base away is much larger, so this may be a read error. The chain combines TRBV7-9 with TRBJ1-2; possibly TRBD1 for D (6 bases). Germline V gives CDR1 SEHNR, CDR2 FQNEAQ (reference sequence). The CDR3 covers 14 residues. V dropped 5 bases and J dropped 5 bases, with 15 bases sitting between them. CDR3 in amino acids: CASSLSGDAYGYTF. CDR3 in DNA: TGTGCCAGCAGCCTCTCAGGGGACGCTTATGGCTACACCTTC.

This clonotype was seen many times. The rearrangement joins TRBV12-3 or TRBV12-4 to TRBJ2-7, with D maybe TRBD2 (6 bases). V was cut by 3 bases and J by 7 bases, with 10 bases left in between. The CDR3 runs 12 residues. CDR3 coding DNA: TGTGCCAGCAGTTTGGGGGGAAGGGAGCAGTACTTC. Translated, it gives CASSLGGREQYF.

This clonotype was seen many times. CDR3 in amino acids: CASSVTEGEDEQFF. Written as DNA, the CDR3 is TGTGCCAGCAGTGTAACGGAGGGGGAGGATGAGCAGTTCTTC. The genes are TRBV2 and TRBJ2-1; tentatively, D is TRBD1 or TRBD2 (6 bases each). From germline, CDR1 is SNHLY and CDR2 FYNNEI. The V and J ends lost 4 bases and 8 bases respectively, with 15 bases between them. The CDR3 loop spans 14 amino acids.

Concerning this clonotype: A much larger clone sits a single nucleotide away, making a read error possible. The CDR3 does not end in the conserved phenylalanine or tryptophan, so this is likely a read error. This chain joins TRBV5-1 and TRBJ2-7; D possibly corresponds to TRBD2 (5 bases). CDR3 size: 13 residues. Germline CDR1 and CDR2: SGHRS and YFSETQ. Deletions cut 5 bases from V and 2 bases from J, with 11 bases between. The CDR3 here is CASRSGRPYEQYL. The CDR3, as DNA: TGCGCCAGCAGGAGCGGCAGACCCTACGAGCAGTACCTC.

This clonotype was seen repeatedly, ten times or more. The CDR3 region is CASTSGRGPSLNSSTDTQYF. The CDR3 region has the DNA TGTGCCAGCACTTCCGGCCGGGGCCCCTCCCTTAACTCTAGCACAGATACGCAGTATTTT. This rearrangement joins TRBV2 to TRBJ2-3; D may match TRBD1 or TRBD2 (5 bases each). The CDR3 has 20 amino acids. Germline CDR1 and CDR2: SNHLY and FYNNEI. Trimming removed 7 bases at V and 0 bases at J, with 29 bases between.

The table lists this clonotype with a few counts. Since a much larger clone is just one base distant, this may be a read error. V usage is TRBV13 and J usage is TRBJ2-5, with a tentative D call TRBD2 (7 bases). CDR3 size: 15 residues. Germline V lookup: CDR1 PRHDT, CDR2 FYEKMQ (reference sequence). In DNA form, the CDR3 reads TGTGCCAGCAGCTTAGTGCGGGGGCCCCAAGAGGCCCAGTACTTC. It specifies CASSLVRGPQEAQYF.

This clonotype appeared many times. The chain joins TRBV19 to TRBJ1-2; D gene unclear. CDR3 length equals 13 residues. Trimming stripped 1 base from V and 8 bases from J, with 11 bases between. The germline V gene encodes CDR1 LNHDA and CDR2 SQIVND (reference sequence). CDR3 sequence: CASSIVGGSGYTF. The CDR3 DNA follows: TGTGCCAGTAGTATAGTGGGCGGAAGCGGCTACACCTTC.

This clonotype was counted ten times or more. The CDR3 DNA reads TGTGCCAGCAGCCTGACAGGGCCCAATCAGCCCCAGCATTTT. Protein product: CASSLTGPNQPQHF. The chain couples TRBV7-9 to TRBJ1-5; TRBD1 matches at 7 bases. Germline V gives CDR1 SEHNR, CDR2 FQNEAQ (reference sequence). With 5 bases clipped from V and 3 bases from J, the junction kept 4 bases outside the gene matches. The CDR3 totals 14 residues. Full variable domain (remainder filled in from reference TRBV7-9 and TRBJ1-5): DTGVSQNPRHKITKRGQNVTFRCDPISEHNRLYWYRQTLGQGPEFLTYFQNEAQLEKSRLLSDRFSAERPKGSFSTLEIQRTEQGDSAMYLCASSLTGPNQPQHFGDGTRLSIL.